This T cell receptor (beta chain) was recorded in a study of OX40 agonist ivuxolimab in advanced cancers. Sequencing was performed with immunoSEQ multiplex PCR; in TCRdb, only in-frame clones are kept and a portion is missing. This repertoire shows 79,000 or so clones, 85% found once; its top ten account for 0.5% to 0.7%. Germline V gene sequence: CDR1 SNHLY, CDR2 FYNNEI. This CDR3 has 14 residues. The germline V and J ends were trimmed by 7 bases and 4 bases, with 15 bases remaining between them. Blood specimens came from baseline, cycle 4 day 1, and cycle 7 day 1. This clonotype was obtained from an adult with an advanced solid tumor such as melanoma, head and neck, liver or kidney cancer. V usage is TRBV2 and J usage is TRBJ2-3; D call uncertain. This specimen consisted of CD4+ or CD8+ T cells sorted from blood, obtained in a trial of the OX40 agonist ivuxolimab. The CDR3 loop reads CASIGNSRADTQYF. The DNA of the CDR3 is TGTGCCAGCATTGGGAACTCTAGGGCAGATACGCAGTATTTT.